The source of this T cell receptor beta chain is a study of T cell responses to AZD1222 COVID-19 vaccine. Study conclusions and caveats: After two AZD1222 doses, spike-specific TCR breadth and depth rose versus day 0. Donors were mostly white British, more females; clonal diversity possibly underestimated. The span of vaccine-associated CD4 TCRs extended across spike, with dominance at 160-218 and 743-854. All repertoire sampling was performed exclusively after the peak T cell response.

Some clones are missing from TCRdb's copy, which holds only in-frame ones; the method was immunoSEQ multiplex PCR. The repertoire has 90,000 or so clones, over 75% of them found once; the top ten carry 15% to 20%. A word on this clone: The antigen is undetermined.

The CDR3 totals 15 residues. Germline V CDR1 and CDR2: SGHTA, FQGNSA. V lost 5 bases, J lost 4 bases, and 6 bases stayed unmatched. The starting material was peripheral blood, obtained on day 0 of AZD1222 vaccination. This sequence joins TRBV7-2 and TRBJ1-3; 9 nucleotides match TRBD1. This receptor was taken from an adult in good health. CDR3 nucleotides: TGTGCCAGCAGCCCGGGACAGGGAGGAGGAAACACCATATATTTT. It yields the protein CASSPGQGGGNTIYF. The whole variable domain, remainder taken from reference TRBV7-2 and TRBJ1-3, is GAGVSQSPSNKVTEKGKDVELRCDPISGHTALYWYRQSLGQGLEFLIYFQGNSAPDKSGLPSDRFSAERTGGSVSTLTIQRTQQEDSAVYLCASSPGQGGGNTIYFGEGSWLTVV.